This T cell receptor beta chain was sequenced for a study of lymphopenia after photon versus proton radiotherapy. Study conclusions and caveats: Post-nadir TCR diversity decline inversely tracked overall survival among those who died. Only patients who died were analyzed for survival; proton advantage is unproven.

A remark on this clone: Its antigen is still unknown.

With 0 bases clipped from V and 6 bases from J, the junction kept 10 bases outside the gene matches. CDR1 is LGHNA, CDR2 YNFKEQ, per germline. The CDR3 contains 18 residues. This table comes from immunoSEQ multiplex PCR, and its TCRdb copy is limited to in-frame clones, with some not included. Of around 62,000 clones listed, 84% were seen once; the top ten hold around 2.1%. Source: peripheral blood, taken from a patient treated with proton-based radiotherapy. This sequence joins TRBV4-2 and TRBJ2-3; 12 nucleotides align to TRBD1. The TCR was taken from a man in his 60s with pancreatic cancer. CDR3 amino acids: CASSQEEPGTGGLDTQYF. For the CDR3, the DNA is TGTGCCAGCAGCCAAGAGGAGCCCGGGACAGGGGGCTTGGATACGCAGTATTTT.